These T cell receptor beta chains were read from a single sample in a study of neurological immune-mediated disorders. A single record per CDR3 protein comes from TCRdb applying MiXCR to the 5' RACE reads. The table records about 46,000 distinct CDR3 sequences, 3% of them present only once. Sequencing was performed on PBMCs. The receptors derive from a woman in her forties or fifties with multiple sclerosis. The CDR3 runs from the conserved cysteine through the conserved F or W. A D gene is named only where the DNA matches it firmly. Expanded clones get a size class; other rows say once, few or many, or leave the size out.

abundance,v_gene,j_gene,d_gene,CDR3aa,CDR3nt
many,TRBV29-1,TRBJ2-5,TRBD2,CSVEILLALTEETQYF,TGCAGCGTTGAAATCCTACTAGCGCTTACCGAAGAGACCCAGTACTTC
many,TRBV28,TRBJ1-1,TRBD1,CASSFSGTANTEAFF,TGTGCCAGCAGTTTTTCCGGGACAGCGAACACTGAAGCTTTCTTT
many,TRBV20-1,TRBJ2-1,TRBD2,CSARDSGLACEF,TGCAGTGCTAGAGATTCGGGACTAGCGTGTGAATTC
-,TRBV20-1,TRBJ2-3,TRBD2,CSAVLLAGVDTQYF,TGCAGTGCCGTTCTCCTAGCGGGAGTAGATACGCAGTATTTT
many,TRBV7-6,TRBJ1-2,-,CASSPTGGTYGYTF,TGTGCCAGCAGCCCCACCGGGGGGACCTATGGCTACACCTTC
many,TRBV5-1,TRBJ2-6,-,CASSLRGAGANVLTF,TGCGCCAGCAGCTTAAGGGGAGCTGGGGCCAACGTCCTGACTTTC
many,TRBV29-1,TRBJ2-7,TRBD2,CSVEGTSGRYEQYF,TGCAGCGTCGAGGGGACTAGCGGGCGCTACGAGCAGTACTTC
many,TRBV27,TRBJ1-6,-,CASSLFMTASSYNSPLHF,TGTGCCAGCAGTTTATTTATGACCGCAAGCTCCTATAATTCACCCCTCCACTTT
many,TRBV4-2,TRBJ2-3,-,CASSQRGLHTDTQYF,TGTGCCAGCAGCCAGCGGGGGCTACACACAGATACGCAGTATTTT
many,TRBV5-1,TRBJ1-2,-,CASSLVPTELYGYTF,TGCGCCAGCAGCTTGGTCCCGACGGAACTCTATGGCTACACCTTC
few,TRBV10-3,TRBJ2-2,TRBD2,CAISGLADTGELFF,TGTGCCATTTCCGGACTAGCCGACACCGGGGAGCTGTTTTTT
many,TRBV6-5,TRBJ1-2,TRBD1,CASSPGGDYGYTF,TGTGCCAGCAGTCCAGGGGGGGACTATGGCTACACCTTC
many,TRBV20-1,TRBJ2-1,TRBD2,CSARGREGGLSYNEQFF,TGCAGTGCTAGAGGGCGGGAGGGGGGCCTTTCCTACAATGAGCAGTTCTTC
many,TRBV20-1,TRBJ1-2,-,CSASVLGGNYGYTF,TGCAGTGCTAGCGTACTGGGGGGTAACTATGGCTACACCTTC
many,TRBV29-1,TRBJ2-5,-,CSAPVAGREETQYF,TGCAGCGCCCCAGTCGCGGGGCGGGAAGAGACCCAGTACTTC
many,TRBV20-1,TRBJ2-7,TRBD2,CSARDGASGSKGEQYF,TGCAGTGCTAGAGATGGGGCTAGCGGGAGCAAGGGCGAGCAGTACTTC
many,TRBV12-3/TRBV12-4,TRBJ2-3,TRBD2,CASRRLAEITDTQYF,TGTGCCAGCAGGAGACTAGCGGAGATAACAGATACGCAGTATTTT
many,TRBV5-1,TRBJ2-1,TRBD2,CASRLLSGSYNEQFF,TGCGCCAGCAGACTTCTAAGCGGGAGCTACAATGAGCAGTTCTTC
many,TRBV7-8,TRBJ2-7,-,CASSLMGQGAYEQYF,TGTGCCAGCAGCTTAATGGGGCAGGGAGCCTACGAGCAGTACTTC
many,TRBV7-6,TRBJ1-1,TRBD1,CASSSAGGSMNTEAFF,TGTGCCAGCAGCTCCGCAGGGGGGAGTATGAACACTGAAGCTTTCTTT
many,TRBV7-9,TRBJ2-1,-,CASRGLRGVTYNEQFF,TGTGCCAGCAGGGGGTTAAGGGGAGTAACCTACAATGAGCAGTTCTTC
many,TRBV29-1,TRBJ2-1,-,CSVDGDGDSYNEQFF,TGCAGCGTTGATGGGGACGGAGACTCCTACAATGAGCAGTTCTTC
many,TRBV7-6,TRBJ2-7,TRBD1,CASSNGTVPSYEQYF,TGTGCCAGCAGCAATGGGACAGTCCCTTCGTACGAGCAGTACTTC